The present entry profiles one TCR beta chain with its context. The antigen is undetermined. The sample is drawn from a study of CD8 T cells in ankylosing spondylitis. The CDR3 loop spans 16 amino acids. Germline CDR1 and CDR2: MDHEN and SYDVKM. V lost 6 bases and J lost 2; bases outside the gene matches: 11. Each CDR3 protein gets one entry after TCRdb re-called the 5' RACE reads with MiXCR. The sample has roughly 64,000 distinct CDR3 sequences, roughly 6.2% seen once. Study outcomes and limitations: There was a TCR beta motif, made of 7 or 8 highly homologous variants, that appeared characteristic of ankylosing spondylitis blood. The authors found the disease-linked clones to be CD8+ and relatively rare in peripheral blood. Matched synovial fluid from ankylosing spondylitis patients was reported to be enriched for disease-linked clones.

This chain links TRBV28 with TRBJ2-3, with 7 bases fitting TRBD2. The receptor was isolated from a male donor with ankylosing spondylitis. Sample: synovial fluid, either unsorted or a sorted T cell fraction (not recorded which). The CDR3 loop reads CASRTPVAGFTDTQYF. CDR3 nucleotide sequence: TGTGCCAGCAGAACTCCGGTAGCGGGTTTCACAGATACGCAGTATTTT. The full variable domain, completed using reference TRBV28 and TRBJ2-3, is DVKVTQSSRYLVKRTGEKVFLECVQDMDHENMFWYRQDPGLGLRLIYFSYDVKMKEKGDIPEGYSVSREKKERFSLILESASTNQTSMYLCASRTPVAGFTDTQYFGPGTRLTVL.